This T cell receptor beta chain derives from a study of human T cells and chemical hapten exposure. In its sample, this clonotype was seen a few times. This CDR3 contains 14 residues. Germline values: CDR1 LGHDT, CDR2 YNNKEL (reference sequence). V lost 5 bases, J lost 5 bases, and 12 bases lay in between. MiXCR, applied by TCRdb to the RACE reads, yields one record per CDR3 protein. The sample carries fewer than 100,000 distinct CDR3 sequences, roughly a tenth recorded once. Sample time point: patch test 3, about 24 weeks after DPC sensitization. Noted treatment: therapeutic diphenylcyclopropenone sensitization with weekly scalp DPC.

This receptor was identified in a woman in her twenties or thirties with alopecia areata. Some clones in this sample may be carry-over from other donors' samples. This specimen consisted of whole blood, obtained in connection with sensitization to the hapten diphenylcyclopropenone (DPC). The chain joins TRBV3-1 to TRBJ2-2, with a tentative D call TRBD1 (6 bases). Here the CDR3 DNA reads TGTGCCAGCAGCGCCCACAGGGAAACCGGGGAGCTGTTTTTT. It translates to CASSAHRETGELFF.